Below, 6 T cell receptor beta chains from the same sample are listed, as sequenced in a study of blood T cell repertoires in COVID-19. Sequenced by immunoSEQ multiplex PCR; TCRdb stores in-frame clones only, minus some. The sample consists of 200,000 to 300,000 clones, approximately 86% of them appearing once. The sequenced material came from peripheral blood. All receptors come from a woman in her sixties with COVID-19, enrolled during active disease.

This rearrangement joins TRBV9 to TRBJ1-5; TRBD1 matches 7 bases. The CDR3 contains 14 residues. V dropped 3 bases and J dropped 3; count of bases not matched to a gene: 3. In germline, CDR1 is SGDLS, CDR2 YYNGEE. CDR3 sequence: CASSEGQFNQPQHF. CDR3 nucleotide sequence: TGTGCCAGCAGCGAGGGACAGTTCAATCAGCCCCAGCATTTT.

The rearrangement joins TRBV19 to TRBJ2-7; D is perhaps TRBD2 (5 bases). This CDR3 has 14 amino acids. CDR1 is LNHDA and CDR2 is SQIVND in the germline V gene (reference sequence). Trimming removed 1 base at V and 1 base at J, with 8 bases between. CDR3 sequence: CASSIGRRSYEQYF. Written as DNA, the CDR3 is TGTGCCAGTAGTATAGGGAGGAGGTCCTACGAGCAGTACTTC. Together with reference TRBV19 and TRBJ2-7, the CDR3 gives the full variable domain: DGGITQSPKYLFRKEGQNVTLSCEQNLNHDAMYWYRQDPGQGLRLIYYSQIVNDFQKGDIAEGYSVSREKKESFPLTVTSAQKNPTAFYLCASSIGRRSYEQYFGPGTRLTVT.

The V and J genes are TRBV3-1 (or the pseudogene TRBV3-2) and TRBJ2-7; D gene unclear. V was trimmed by 1 base and J by 2 bases, leaving 9 bases between them. Per germline, CDR1 LGHDT and CDR2 YNNKEL (reference sequence). This CDR3 has 14 residues. The CDR3 region is CASSQGAVAYEQYF. The DNA for the CDR3 is TGTGCCAGCAGCCAAGGGGCCGTCGCCTACGAGCAGTACTTC.

The rearrangement uses TRBV5-5 and TRBJ2-1; 7 nucleotides agree with TRBD2. Germline lookup yields CDR1 SGHKS and CDR2 YYEKEE (reference sequence). With 4 bases clipped from V and 4 bases from J, the junction kept 8 bases outside the gene matches. This CDR3 contains 15 residues. CDR3 coding DNA: TGTGCCAGCAGCCTACGGGGGGAGGGATACAATGAGCAGTTCTTC. It encodes CASSLRGEGYNEQFF.

Sample share makes this clone medium-sized. The chain is built from TRBV7-2 and TRBJ1-5; the match to TRBD1 covers 8 bases. V was clipped by 3 bases and J by 6 bases; unmatched bases: 7. CDR3 size: 15 residues. Germline V gene data show CDR1 as SGHTA and CDR2 as FQGNSA. The CDR3 here is CASSFGQGVGQPQHF. CDR3 bases: TGTGCCAGCAGCTTCGGACAGGGAGTGGGTCAGCCCCAGCATTTT.

V and J are TRBV18 and TRBJ1-4, with D tentatively TRBD1 (6 bases). The germline gives CDR1 KGHSH, CDR2 LQKENI. V dropped 6 bases and J dropped 0 bases, with 14 bases sitting between them. The CDR3 is made up of 16 amino acids. The CDR3 DNA sequence: TGTGCCAGCTCCTCAGACAGGACTGCAACTAATGAAAAACTGTTTTTT. Translating it yields CASSSDRTATNEKLFF. The full variable domain, in which reference TRBV18 and TRBJ1-4 provide the parts outside the CDR3, is NAGVMQNPRHLVRRRGQEARLRCSPMKGHSHVYWYRQLPEEGLKFMVYLQKENIIDESGMPKERFSAEFPKEGPSILRIQQVVRGDSAAYFCASSSDRTATNEKLFFGSGTQLSVL.